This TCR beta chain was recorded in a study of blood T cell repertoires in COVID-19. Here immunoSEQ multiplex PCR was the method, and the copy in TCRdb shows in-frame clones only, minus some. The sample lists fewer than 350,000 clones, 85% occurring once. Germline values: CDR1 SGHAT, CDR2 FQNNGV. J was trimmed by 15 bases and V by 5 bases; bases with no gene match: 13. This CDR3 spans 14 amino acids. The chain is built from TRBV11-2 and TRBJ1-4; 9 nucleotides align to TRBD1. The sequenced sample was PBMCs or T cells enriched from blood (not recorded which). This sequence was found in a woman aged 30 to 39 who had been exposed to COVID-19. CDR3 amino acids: CASSAGQGQREVFF. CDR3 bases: TGTGCCAGCAGCGCGGGACAGGGTCAAAGGGAAGTGTTTTTT.